Listed here are 8 T cell receptor beta chains from one sample, sequenced in a study of siplizumab effects on memory and regulatory T cells. Measured with immunoSEQ multiplex PCR; TCRdb has only the in-frame clones, and not every one. The data show some 100,000 clones, roughly 96% seen once. Sequencing was performed on naive CD4+ T cells sorted from blood. The receptors come from a human donor in good health.

The chain joins TRBV6-5 to TRBJ2-1; D gene uncertain. CDR3 length equals 12 residues. Per germline, CDR1 MNHEY and CDR2 SVGAGI. Trimming stripped 3 bases from V and 9 bases from J, with 9 bases between. CDR3 nucleotide sequence: TGTGCCAGCAGTTATGCAGGCCGTGAGCAGTTCTTC. Translating gives CASSYAGREQFF.

The chain uses TRBV7-6 and TRBJ2-7; TRBD1 matches 7 bases. Germline CDR1 and CDR2: SGHVS and FNYEAQ. Unmatched junction bases numbered 12, after V lost 5 bases and J lost 2 bases. The CDR3 consists of 16 residues. CDR3 sequence reads: CASSPTEQGFAYEQYF. In DNA form, the CDR3 reads TGTGCCAGCAGCCCTACTGAACAGGGGTTCGCCTACGAGCAGTACTTC. Based on the CDR3 plus reference TRBV7-6 and TRBJ2-7, the full variable domain is GAGVSQSPRYKVTKRGQDVALRCDPISGHVSLYWYRQALGQGPEFLTYFNYEAQQDKSGLPNDRFSAERPEGSISTLTIQRTEQRDSAMYRCASSPTEQGFAYEQYFGPGTRLTVT.

CDR3 loop: CASSPRGDNQPQHF. The CDR3, as DNA: TGTGCCAGCAGTCCTCGGGGGGACAATCAGCCCCAGCATTTT. The gene calls are TRBV6-5 and TRBJ1-5; perhaps TRBD1 as D (5 bases). This CDR3 is built from 14 residues. Trimming shortened V by 5 bases and J by 3 bases, and 11 bases separated the two germline ends. Germline CDR1 reads MNHEY; CDR2 reads SVGAGI.

This chain uses TRBV5-1 with TRBJ1-6, with D maybe TRBD1 (6 bases). Trimming took off 8 bases at V and 0 bases at J, with 12 bases between the two ends. From germline, CDR1 is SGHRS and CDR2 YFSETQ. The CDR3 sequence is 15 residues long. This CDR3 reads CASRQESSYNSPLHF. As DNA, the CDR3 is TGCGCCAGTAGACAGGAAAGCTCCTATAATTCACCCCTCCACTTT. The full variable domain, completed using reference TRBV5-1 and TRBJ1-6, is KAGVTQTPRYLIKTRGQQVTLSCSPISGHRSVSWYQQTPGQGLQFLFEYFSETQRNKGNFPGRFSGRQFSNSRSEMNVSTLELGDSALYLCASRQESSYNSPLHFGNGTRLTVT.

V is TRBV2 and J is TRBJ2-7, with 7 bases identical to TRBD2. The CDR3 totals 12 residues. Per the germline V gene, CDR1 is SNHLY and CDR2 is FYNNEI. Trimming removed 5 bases from V and 4 bases from J; junction bases left unmatched: 2. CDR3 residues: CASSLAAYEQYF. CDR3 DNA: TGTGCCAGCAGTCTAGCGGCGTACGAGCAGTACTTC.

This clone was seen once. The rearrangement links TRBV13 to TRBJ2-7; the match to TRBD1 covers 7 bases. CDR1 is PRHDT and CDR2 is FYEKMQ in the germline V gene (reference sequence). The ends lost 3 bases at V and 6 bases at J; junction bases unmatched: 5. There are 13 residues in the CDR3. The CDR3 DNA reads TGTGCCAGCAGCTTGGAACAGGGGCTCGAGCAGTACTTC. Translation gives CASSLEQGLEQYF.

The V gene is TRBV6-5, the J gene TRBJ1-3, with 8 bases lining up with TRBD1. Trimming took 6 bases from V and 1 from J; bases not matched to a gene: 5. This CDR3 is built from 15 residues. Germline loops: CDR1 MNHEY, CDR2 SVGAGI. In nucleotides, the CDR3 is TGTGCCAGCAGGAGACAGGGGAATTCTGGAAACACCATATATTTT. Translation: CASRRQGNSGNTIYF.

This chain links TRBV5-1 with TRBJ2-1; a possible D gene is TRBD1 (5 bases). The CDR3 spans 15 residues. Trimming stripped 4 bases from V and 3 bases from J, with 14 bases between. The V gene's germline CDR1 is SGHRS and CDR2 YFSETQ. The CDR3 DNA reads as TGCGCCAGCAGCCCATCGTCAGGGATCTACAATGAGCAGTTCTTC. Translation gives CASSPSSGIYNEQFF.